This T cell receptor beta chain is drawn from a study of T cell changes during pregnancy in multiple sclerosis. This clone occurred a few times. Sequencing was performed with immunoSEQ multiplex PCR; in TCRdb, only in-frame clones are kept and a portion is missing. The sample holds about 67,000 clones, around 92% seen once. The germline gives CDR1 MGHDK, CDR2 SYGVNS. The CDR3 loop spans 15 amino acids. Trimming at V came to 2 bases and at J to 7 bases, leaving 5 bases not matched to a gene. Source: peripheral blood, taken in the second trimester of pregnancy. The chain uses TRBV25-1 and TRBJ1-2; 12 bases are shared with TRBD1. The origin of this receptor is a female donor in good health, enrolled as a control in a pregnancy study. CDR3 nucleotide sequence: TGTGCCAGCAGTGAAAGGGGACAGGGGGCACTTGGCTACACCTTC. Its translation is CASSERGQGALGYTF.